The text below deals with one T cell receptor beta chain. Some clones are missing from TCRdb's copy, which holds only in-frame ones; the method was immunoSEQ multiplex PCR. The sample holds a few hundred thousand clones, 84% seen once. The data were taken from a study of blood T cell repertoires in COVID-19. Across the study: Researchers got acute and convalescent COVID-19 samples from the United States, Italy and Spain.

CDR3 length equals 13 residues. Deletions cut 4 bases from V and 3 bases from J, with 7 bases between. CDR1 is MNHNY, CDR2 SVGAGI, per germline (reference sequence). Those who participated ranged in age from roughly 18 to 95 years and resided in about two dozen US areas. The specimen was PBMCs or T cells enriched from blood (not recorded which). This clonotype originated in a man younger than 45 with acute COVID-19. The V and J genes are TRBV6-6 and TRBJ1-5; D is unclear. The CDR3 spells CASSSLNNQPQHF. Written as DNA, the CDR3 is TGTGCCAGCAGTTCCCTAAACAATCAGCCCCAGCATTTT.